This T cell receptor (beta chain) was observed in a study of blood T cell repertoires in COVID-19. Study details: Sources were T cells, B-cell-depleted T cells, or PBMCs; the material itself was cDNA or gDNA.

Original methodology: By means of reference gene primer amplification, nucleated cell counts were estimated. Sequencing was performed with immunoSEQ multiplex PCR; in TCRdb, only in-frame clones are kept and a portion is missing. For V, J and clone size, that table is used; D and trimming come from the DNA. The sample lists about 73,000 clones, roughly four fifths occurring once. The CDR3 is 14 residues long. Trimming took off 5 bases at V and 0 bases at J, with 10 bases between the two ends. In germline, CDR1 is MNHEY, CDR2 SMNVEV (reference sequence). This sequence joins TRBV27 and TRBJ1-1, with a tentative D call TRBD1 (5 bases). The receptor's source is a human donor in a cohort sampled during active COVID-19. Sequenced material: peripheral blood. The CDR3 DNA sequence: TGTGCCAGCAGTCCGACAGAGATGAACACTGAAGCTTTCTTT. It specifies CASSPTEMNTEAFF.